The 2 T cell receptor beta chains in this list originate from one sample, sequenced in a study of T cell responses to AZD1222 COVID-19 vaccine. Some clones are missing from TCRdb's copy, which holds only in-frame ones; the method was immunoSEQ multiplex PCR. The sample includes fewer than 300,000 clones, approximately 93% of them seen just once. The source material was peripheral blood, sampled on day 0 of AZD1222 vaccination. Every receptor here comes from an adult in good health.

The chain links TRBV10-3 to TRBJ2-5; 8 positions match TRBD2. CDR1 is ENHRY and CDR2 is SYGVKD in the germline V gene. This CDR3 region has 15 residues. J was trimmed by 3 bases and V by 10 bases; bases with no gene match: 13. Here the CDR3 DNA reads TGTGCCACTTCCCCGCGGGGGGCGGGGGAAGAGACCCAGTACTTC. Translating it yields CATSPRGAGEETQYF.

The chain carries TRBV27 and TRBJ2-1; 7 bases fit TRBD1. V shed 0 bases and J 6 bases; nucleotides not matched to a gene: 5. The CDR3 sequence is 15 residues long. Per the germline V gene, CDR1 is MNHEY and CDR2 is SMNVEV (reference sequence). CDR3 in amino acids: CASSLSPTGINEQFF. The CDR3 DNA follows: TGTGCCAGCAGTTTATCCCCGACAGGGATCAATGAGCAGTTCTTC.